This T cell receptor (beta chain) was identified in a study of beta chain features in type 1 diabetes. TCRB transcripts that were expressed got sequenced, as all of the isolated RNA had been reverse transcribed. Produced via immunoSEQ multiplex PCR; TCRdb's table is partial and in-frame only. Counted here are about 270,000 clones, 13% to 15% occurring once; the ten biggest clones make up about 0.024%. Germline V gene lookup returns CDR1 SQVTM and CDR2 ANQGSEA. The CDR3 length is 15 residues. V was pared by 4 bases and J by 0 bases, with 7 bases of the junction left unmatched. There are a few counts of this clone.

The sample consisted of naive CD4+ T cells from blood. This chain links TRBV29-1 with TRBJ2-3; 7 nucleotides agree with TRBD2. This sequence originates from a woman between 40 and 50 years old in good health. CDR3 DNA sequence: TGCAGCGTTGGGGGGGGGACTTCTAGCACAGATACGCAGTATTTT. Translating gives CSVGGGTSSTDTQYF.